Following are 9 T cell receptor beta chains from one sample sequenced in a study of T cells in Graves' hyperthyroidism and ophthalmopathy. Template material for amplifying TCR beta CDR3 regions consisted of RNA transcripts. The primer set for the first-round RT-PCR of the TCR CDR3 was HTBI. From the multiplex PCR reads, TCRdb called clonotypes with MiXCR, one entry per CDR3 protein. The table has 300,000 to 400,000 distinct CDR3 sequences, roughly 20% seen once. The sample was blood. The receptors derive from a woman between 50 and 59 years old with Graves' hyperthyroidism.

In its sample, this clonotype was seen a few times. This rearrangement joins TRBV16 to TRBJ1-4; TRBD1 agrees at 7 bases. The CDR3 has 15 amino acids. With 0 bases clipped from V and 7 bases from J, the junction kept 5 bases outside the gene matches. From germline, CDR1 is KGHSY and CDR2 FQNENV. CDR3 residues: CASSQSGGFGEKLFF. Here the CDR3 DNA reads TGTGCCAGCAGCCAATCAGGGGGCTTCGGTGAAAAACTGTTTTTT.

This clonotype was seen repeatedly, ten times or more. This chain connects TRBV2 to TRBJ2-2; TRBD1 aligns across 7 bases. The CDR3 spans 15 residues. V lost 4 bases, J lost 4 bases, and 6 bases stayed unmatched. Looked up from germline, CDR1 is SNHLY and CDR2 is FYNNEI. The CDR3 reads CASSGDSWATGELFF. Here the CDR3 DNA reads TGTGCCAGCAGTGGGGACAGTTGGGCCACCGGGGAGCTGTTTTTT.

CDR3 nucleotide sequence: TGTGCCAGCAGCTTAGAGGGGTTAGCGGGCAACAATGAGCAGTTCTTC. This gives the protein CASSLEGLAGNNEQFF. V usage is TRBV7-2 and J usage is TRBJ2-1, with 7 bases aligning to TRBD2. The V segment lost 1 base and the J segment 5 bases; nucleotides outside the gene matches: 8. The CDR3 contains 16 residues. Looked up from germline, CDR1 is SGHTA and CDR2 is FQGNSA.

V and J are TRBV6-1 and TRBJ2-1, with D perhaps matching TRBD2 (6 bases). Germline CDR1 and CDR2: MNHNS and SASEGT. CDR3 length equals 15 residues. Trimming stripped 6 bases from V and 3 bases from J, with 15 bases between. CDR3 loop: CASSGDSGGYNEQFF. In nucleotides, the CDR3 is TGTGCCAGCAGCGGGGACTCTGGTGGCTACAATGAGCAGTTCTTC.

This clonotype was observed once. Since a much larger clone is just one base distant, this may be a read error. The V and J genes are TRBV12-3 or TRBV12-4 and TRBJ1-5; 7 positions match TRBD1. The length of the CDR3 is 15 residues. Here the CDR3 reads CASSLGRGLNQPQQF. CDR3 nucleotides: TGTGCCAGCAGTTTGGGGAGGGGGCTCAATCAGCCCCAGCAGTTT.

V is TRBV20-1 and J is TRBJ2-3; no clear D gene. V was trimmed by 0 bases and J by 0 bases, leaving 7 bases between them. Germline V lookup: CDR1 DFQATT, CDR2 SNEGSKA (reference sequence). The CDR3 covers 14 residues. In nucleotides, the CDR3 is TGCAGTGCTAGAGATCCGGGTAGCACAGATACGCAGTATTTT. Encoded protein: CSARDPGSTDTQYF.

The chain has TRBV4-2 and TRBJ1-6; D is undetermined. The germline V gene has CDR1 LGHNA and CDR2 YNFKEQ. Deletions cut 0 bases from V and 11 bases from J, with 11 bases between. The CDR3 covers 14 residues. The CDR3 bases are TGTGCCAGCAGCCAAGATTCCCAGGTTCCACCCCTCCACTTT. Its protein is CASSQDSQVPPLHF.

This chain links TRBV30 with TRBJ2-3; unclear D gene. CDR1 and CDR2 (germline): GTSNPN, SVGIG (reference sequence). V was trimmed by 0 bases and J by 6 bases, leaving 19 bases between them. This CDR3 spans 16 amino acids. The CDR3 DNA sequence: TGTGCCTGGAGTGTACTGGGCGGAGTGGGTCGGGATACGCAGTATTTT. This gives the protein CAWSVLGGVGRDTQYF.

The chain recombines TRBV20-1 with TRBJ2-5; 9 nucleotides align to TRBD1. V lost 1 base to trimming and J lost 3 bases; unmatched junction nucleotides: 3. Germline lookup yields CDR1 DFQATT and CDR2 SNEGSKA (reference sequence). This CDR3 contains 14 residues. CDR3 nucleotide sequence: TGCAGTGCTAGAGCCTGGACAGGGGAAGAGACCCAGTACTTC. The encoded protein is CSARAWTGEETQYF.